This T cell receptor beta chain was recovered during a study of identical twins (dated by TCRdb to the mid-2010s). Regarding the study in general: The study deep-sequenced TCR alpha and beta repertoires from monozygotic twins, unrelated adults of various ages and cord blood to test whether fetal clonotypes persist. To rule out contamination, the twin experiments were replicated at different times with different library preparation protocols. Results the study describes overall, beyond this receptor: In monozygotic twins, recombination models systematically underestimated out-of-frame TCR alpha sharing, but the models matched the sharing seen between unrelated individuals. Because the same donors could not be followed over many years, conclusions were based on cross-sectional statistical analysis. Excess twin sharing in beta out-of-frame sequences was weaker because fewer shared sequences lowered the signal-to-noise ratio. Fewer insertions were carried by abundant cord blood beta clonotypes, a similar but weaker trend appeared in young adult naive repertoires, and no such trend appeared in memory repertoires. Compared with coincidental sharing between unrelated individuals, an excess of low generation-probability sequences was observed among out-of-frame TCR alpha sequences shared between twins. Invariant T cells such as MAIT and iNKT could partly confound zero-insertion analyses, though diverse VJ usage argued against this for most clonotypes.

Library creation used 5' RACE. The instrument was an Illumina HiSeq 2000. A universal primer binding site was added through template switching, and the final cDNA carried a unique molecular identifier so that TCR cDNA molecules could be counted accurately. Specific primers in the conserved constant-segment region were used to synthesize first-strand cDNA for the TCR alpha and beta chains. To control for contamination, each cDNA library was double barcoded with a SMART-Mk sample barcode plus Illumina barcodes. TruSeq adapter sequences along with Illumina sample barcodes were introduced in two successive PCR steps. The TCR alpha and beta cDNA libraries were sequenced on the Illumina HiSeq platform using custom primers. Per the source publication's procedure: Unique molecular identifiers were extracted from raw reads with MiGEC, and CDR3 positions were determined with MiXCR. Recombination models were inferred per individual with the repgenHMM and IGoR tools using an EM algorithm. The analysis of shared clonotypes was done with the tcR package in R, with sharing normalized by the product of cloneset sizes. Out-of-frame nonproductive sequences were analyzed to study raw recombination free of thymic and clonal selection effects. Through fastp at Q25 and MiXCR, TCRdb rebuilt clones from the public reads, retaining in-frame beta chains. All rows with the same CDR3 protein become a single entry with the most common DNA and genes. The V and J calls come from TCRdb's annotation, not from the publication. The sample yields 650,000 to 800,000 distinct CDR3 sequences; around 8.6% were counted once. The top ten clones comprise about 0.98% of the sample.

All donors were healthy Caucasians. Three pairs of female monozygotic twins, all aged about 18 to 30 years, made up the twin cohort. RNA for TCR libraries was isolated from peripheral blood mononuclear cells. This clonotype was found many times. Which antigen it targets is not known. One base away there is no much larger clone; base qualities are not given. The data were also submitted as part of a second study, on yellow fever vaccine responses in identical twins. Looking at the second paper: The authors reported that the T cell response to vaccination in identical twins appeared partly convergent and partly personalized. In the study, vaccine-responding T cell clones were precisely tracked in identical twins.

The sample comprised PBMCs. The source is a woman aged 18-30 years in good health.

The nucleotide sequence is given as TGTGCCACCAGCAGAGAATTGCAGTACGATGAGCAGTTCTTC. Translated, this is CATSRELQYDEQFF. Recombination linked TRBV15 to TRBJ2-1, with the D gene call left open. Via the germline V gene (reference sequence), CDR1 is LNHNV and CDR2 YYDKDF. Including the terminal cysteine and phenylalanine, the CDR3 comprises 14 residues. Only CDR3 DNA is held: 42 bases, read in frame from base 1. The V and J ends are trimmed by 0 bases and 8 bases, leaving 11 bases between them.